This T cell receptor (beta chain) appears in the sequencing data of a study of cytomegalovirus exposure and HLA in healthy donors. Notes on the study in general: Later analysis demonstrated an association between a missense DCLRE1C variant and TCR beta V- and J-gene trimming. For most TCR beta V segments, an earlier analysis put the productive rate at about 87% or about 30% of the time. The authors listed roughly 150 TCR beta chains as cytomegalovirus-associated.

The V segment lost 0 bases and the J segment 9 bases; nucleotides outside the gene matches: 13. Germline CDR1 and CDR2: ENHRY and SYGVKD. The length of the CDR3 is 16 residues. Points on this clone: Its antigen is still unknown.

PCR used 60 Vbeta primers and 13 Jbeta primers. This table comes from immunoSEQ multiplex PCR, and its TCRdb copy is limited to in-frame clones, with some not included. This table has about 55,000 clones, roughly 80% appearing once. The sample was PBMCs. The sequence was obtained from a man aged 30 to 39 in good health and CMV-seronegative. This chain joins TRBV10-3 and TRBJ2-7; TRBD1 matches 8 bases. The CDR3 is CAISESVGRGQIGQYF. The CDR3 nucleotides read TGTGCCATCAGTGAGTCCGTCGGCAGGGGGCAAATCGGGCAGTACTTC.